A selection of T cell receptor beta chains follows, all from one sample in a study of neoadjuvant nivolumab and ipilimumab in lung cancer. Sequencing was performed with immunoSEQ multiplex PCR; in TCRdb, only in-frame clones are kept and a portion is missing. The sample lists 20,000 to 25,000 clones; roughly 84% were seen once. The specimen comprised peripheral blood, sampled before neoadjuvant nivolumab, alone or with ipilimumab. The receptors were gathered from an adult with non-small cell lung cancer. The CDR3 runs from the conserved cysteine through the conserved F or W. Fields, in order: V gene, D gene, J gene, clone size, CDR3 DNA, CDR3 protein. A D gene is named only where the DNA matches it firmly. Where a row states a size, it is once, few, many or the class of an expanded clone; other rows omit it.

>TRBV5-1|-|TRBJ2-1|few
TGCGCCAGCAGCTTGGGAGGGACTGTCTCCTACAATGAGCAGTTCTTC
CASSLGGTVSYNEQFF
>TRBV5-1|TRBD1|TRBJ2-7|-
TGCGCCAGCAGCTTCGACAGGGGCGGAACCGAGCAGTACTTC
CASSFDRGGTEQYF
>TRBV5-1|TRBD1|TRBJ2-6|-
TGCGCCAGCAGCTTGTGGGCAGGGGGTTCAATCGGGGCCAACGTCCTGACTTTC
CASSLWAGGSIGANVLTF
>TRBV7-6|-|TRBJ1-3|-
TGTGCCAGCAGCTTGGGGGGATCTGGAAACACCATATATTTT
CASSLGGSGNTIYF
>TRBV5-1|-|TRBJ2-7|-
TGCGCCAGCAGCTTAAGAACTAGCCGAACCTACGAGCAGTACTTC
CASSLRTSRTYEQYF
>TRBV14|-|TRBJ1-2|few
TGTGCCAGCAGCCAAGACAGCTATGGCTACACCTTC
CASSQDSYGYTF
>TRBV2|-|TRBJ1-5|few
TGTGCCAGCACCCTCCTTGGGACGGCTTATAGCAATCAGCCCCAGCATTTT
CASTLLGTAYSNQPQHF
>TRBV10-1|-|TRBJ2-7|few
TGCGCCAGCAGTGAAGGCGGCTCGACCTACGAGCAGTACTTC
CASSEGGSTYEQYF
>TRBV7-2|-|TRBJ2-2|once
TGTGCCAGCAGCTCCAGAATAACCGGGGAGCTGTTTTTT
CASSSRITGELFF
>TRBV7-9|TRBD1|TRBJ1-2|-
TGTGCCTGGGCGGACGGACAGGGGGCCTTTCCCTATGGCTACACCTTC
CAWADGQGAFPYGYTF
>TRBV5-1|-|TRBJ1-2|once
TGCGCCAGCAGCTTGGTTCAGGGTTCTCAATATGGCTACACCTTC
CASSLVQGSQYGYTF
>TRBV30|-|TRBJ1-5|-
TGTGCCTGGAGTGGAACAACCCCAGGACCCCAGCATTTT
CAWSGTTPGPQHF
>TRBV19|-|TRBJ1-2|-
TGTGCCAGTAGTATAGATCTTGGGCCCGGGGGCTACACCTTC
CASSIDLGPGGYTF
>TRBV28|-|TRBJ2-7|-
TGTGCCAGCAGCAATTTACACGGACTCTACGAGCAGTACTTC
CASSNLHGLYEQYF